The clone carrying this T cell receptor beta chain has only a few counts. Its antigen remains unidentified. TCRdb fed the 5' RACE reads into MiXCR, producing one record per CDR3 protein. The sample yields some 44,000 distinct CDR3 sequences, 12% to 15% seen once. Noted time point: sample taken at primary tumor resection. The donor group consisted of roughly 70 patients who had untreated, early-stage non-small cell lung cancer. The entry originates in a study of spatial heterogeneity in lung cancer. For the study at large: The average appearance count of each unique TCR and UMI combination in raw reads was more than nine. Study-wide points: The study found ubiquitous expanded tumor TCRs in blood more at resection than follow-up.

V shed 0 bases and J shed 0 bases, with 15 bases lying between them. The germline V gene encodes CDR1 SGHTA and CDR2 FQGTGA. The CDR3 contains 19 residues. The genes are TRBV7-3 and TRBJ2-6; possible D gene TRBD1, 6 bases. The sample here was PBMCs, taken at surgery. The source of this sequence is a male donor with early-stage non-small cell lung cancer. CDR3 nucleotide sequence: TGTGCCAGCAGCTTAACGGGACACAATTTACTCTCTGGGGCCAACGTCCTGACTTTC. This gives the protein CASSLTGHNLLSGANVLTF.